These 19 T cell receptor beta chains originate from one sample sequenced in a study of T cell responses to AZD1222 COVID-19 vaccine. Here immunoSEQ multiplex PCR was the method, and the copy in TCRdb shows in-frame clones only, minus some. The repertoire holds roughly 200,000 clones, with approximately 92% as singletons. Sequencing was performed on peripheral blood, taken 28 days after the second dose of the MenACWY control vaccine. Receptors originate from an adult who received the MenACWY meningococcal vaccine as a control.

For this clone: The sample contains more than one DNA sequence encoding this CDR3. V usage is TRBV9 and J usage is TRBJ1-1, with D unresolved. Germline V gives CDR1 SGDLS, CDR2 YYNGEE. The CDR3 is 13 residues long. Trimming removed 0 bases at V and 2 bases at J, with 5 bases between. The CDR3 loop reads CASSVAVNTEAFF. The CDR3 coding sequence is TGTGCCAGCAGCGTAGCTGTTAACACTGAAGCTTTCTTT.

V is TRBV18 and J is TRBJ1-2; 9 nucleotides match TRBD1. The trim removed 6 bases at V and 6 bases at J, leaving 2 bases unmatched. This CDR3 is built from 12 residues. CDR1 is KGHSH, CDR2 LQKENI, per germline. CDR3 sequence reads: CASSRDRDGYTF. In DNA form, the CDR3 reads TGTGCCAGCTCCCGGGACAGGGATGGCTACACCTTC.

This chain links TRBV15 with TRBJ2-7; D gene ambiguous. This CDR3 has 13 residues. Germline V gene sequence: CDR1 LNHNV, CDR2 YYDKDF (reference sequence). V shed 0 bases and J shed 6 bases, with 9 bases lying between them. This CDR3 reads CATSRDSVGEQYF. The DNA of the CDR3 is TGTGCCACCAGCAGAGACAGTGTCGGCGAGCAGTACTTC.

The chain couples TRBV28 to TRBJ2-5, with a tentative D call TRBD1 (6 bases). V was trimmed by 2 bases and J by 2 bases, leaving 12 bases between them. CDR3 length: 15 residues. The V gene's germline CDR1 is MDHEN and CDR2 SYDVKM. The CDR3 bases are TGTGCCAGCAGTTTAGCCAAACAGGGACAAGAGACCCAGTACTTC. Amino acid sequence: CASSLAKQGQETQYF. Filled out from reference TRBV28 and TRBJ2-5, the complete variable domain reads DVKVTQSSRYLVKRTGEKVFLECVQDMDHENMFWYRQDPGLGLRLIYFSYDVKMKEKGDIPEGYSVSREKKERFSLILESASTNQTSMYLCASSLAKQGQETQYFGPGTRLLVL.

The chain employs TRBV7-9 and TRBJ1-2, with 10 bases fitting TRBD1. Germline values: CDR1 SEHNR, CDR2 FQNEAQ (reference sequence). CDR3 size: 14 residues. J lost 3 bases, V lost 5 bases, and 3 bases had no gene match. DNA for the CDR3: TGTGCCAGCAGCACCGGGACAGGGGACTATGGCTACACCTTC. Protein product: CASSTGTGDYGYTF.

This chain joins TRBV18 and TRBJ1-5, with 8 nucleotides matching TRBD1. Per the germline V gene, CDR1 is KGHSH and CDR2 is LQKENI. This CDR3 has 16 residues. The junction had 9 bases not matched to a gene; V was cut back by 3 bases and J by 5 bases. The CDR3 region has the DNA TGTGCCAGCTCACCTCCTGGACAGGGAGGGCATCAGCCCCAGCATTTT. Translating it yields CASSPPGQGGHQPQHF.

The chain is built from TRBV6-4 and TRBJ1-1, with D unresolved. The germline gives CDR1 MRHNA, CDR2 SNTAGT. The V and J ends lost 2 bases and 2 bases respectively, with 6 bases between them. The CDR3 loop spans 13 amino acids. The CDR3 DNA reads as TGTGCCAGCAGTGACCGGCCCAACACTGAAGCTTTCTTT. The encoded protein is CASSDRPNTEAFF.

The chain carries TRBV30 and TRBJ1-4; perhaps TRBD1 as D (5 bases). The V gene's germline CDR1 is GTSNPN and CDR2 SVGIG (reference sequence). The CDR3 length is 14 residues. The V and J ends lost 0 bases and 4 bases respectively, with 9 bases between them. DNA for the CDR3: TGTGCCTGGAGTGTACACAGGTTTAATGAAAAACTGTTTTTT. This encodes CAWSVHRFNEKLFF.

This sequence joins TRBV19 and TRBJ1-1; no reliable D call. V lost 3 bases and J 11 bases, leaving 16 bases between the germline ends. The CDR3 is made up of 13 amino acids. Germline CDR1 is LNHDA and CDR2 is SQIVND (reference sequence). In DNA, the CDR3 is TGTGCCAGTAGTATTTTGGGCCCTATTGGGGCTTTCTTT. Translating gives CASSILGPIGAFF.

Concerning this clone itself: The identical CDR3 is also encoded by other nucleotide sequences in the sample. The gene calls are TRBV6-6 and TRBJ1-2; 7 bases agree with TRBD1. Looked up from germline, CDR1 is MNHNY and CDR2 is SVGAGI (reference sequence). The CDR3 runs 14 residues. The junction had 7 bases not matched to a gene; V was cut back by 5 bases and J by 4 bases. The CDR3, as DNA: TGTGCCAGCAGTCTTGACAGGGTCGGCTATGGCTACACCTTC. The encoded protein is CASSLDRVGYGYTF.

This rearrangement joins TRBV11-3 to TRBJ2-2; D not certain. There are 15 residues in the CDR3. V shed 1 base and J shed 4 bases, with 10 bases lying between them. Per germline, CDR1 SGHNT and CDR2 YENEEA. In DNA, the CDR3 is TGTGCCAGCAGCTTAGGTGCCCCAGGCACCGGGGAGCTGTTTTTT. Translation gives CASSLGAPGTGELFF.

The chain carries TRBV27 and TRBJ1-4, with D tentatively TRBD1 (6 bases). The germline gives CDR1 MNHEY, CDR2 SMNVEV (reference sequence). Trimming stripped 6 bases from V and 10 bases from J, with 24 bases between. The CDR3 sequence is 16 residues long. The CDR3 sequence: CASSLFPGRGSGKLFF. DNA of the CDR3: TGTGCCAGCAGCCTTTTTCCAGGCAGGGGTTCCGGAAAACTGTTTTTT.

The chain recombines TRBV5-1 with TRBJ2-2; 8 positions agree with TRBD1. V lost 3 bases to trimming and J lost 6 bases; unmatched junction nucleotides: 7. Germline-derived CDR1 and CDR2 are SGHRS and YFSETQ. The CDR3 runs 15 residues. CDR3 in amino acids: CASSSATGVAGELFF. For the CDR3, the DNA is TGCGCCAGCAGCTCAGCGACAGGGGTTGCCGGGGAGCTGTTTTTT. Based on the CDR3 plus reference TRBV5-1 and TRBJ2-2, the full variable domain is KAGVTQTPRYLIKTRGQQVTLSCSPISGHRSVSWYQQTPGQGLQFLFEYFSETQRNKGNFPGRFSGRQFSNSRSEMNVSTLELGDSALYLCASSSATGVAGELFFGEGSRLTVL.

The chain has TRBV7-8 and TRBJ1-6; no definite D call. This CDR3 is 13 amino acids long. Trimming removed 1 base at V and 7 bases at J, with 5 bases between. Germline V gene data show CDR1 as SGHVS and CDR2 as FQNEAQ. The CDR3 DNA sequence: TGTGCCAGCAGCTTAGTAATGAATTCACCCCTCCACTTT. It yields the protein CASSLVMNSPLHF.

CDR3 sequence: CASSQDPTGAGQPQHF. CDR3 bases: TGTGCCAGCAGCCAAGACCCGACAGGGGCGGGTCAGCCCCAGCATTTT. The chain uses TRBV14 and TRBJ1-5; 8 bases match TRBD1. CDR3 length equals 16 residues. Per the germline V gene, CDR1 is SGHDN and CDR2 is FVKESK. Trimming at V came to 0 bases and at J to 6 bases, leaving 7 bases not matched to a gene. Full variable domain (missing parts from reference TRBV14 and TRBJ1-5): EAGVTQFPSHSVIEKGQTVTLRCDPISGHDNLYWYRRVMGKEIKFLLHFVKESKQDESGMPNNRFLAERTGGTYSTLKVQPAELEDSGVYFCASSQDPTGAGQPQHFGDGTRLSIL.

The chain has TRBV5-1 and TRBJ1-4; possibly TRBD1 for D (5 bases). Germline V gives CDR1 SGHRS, CDR2 YFSETQ. The CDR3 contains 16 residues. V lost 1 base and J lost 3, with 13 bases in between. Here the CDR3 reads CASSLMRGQANEKLFF. CDR3 sequence (DNA): TGCGCCAGCAGCTTGATGCGGGGCCAAGCTAATGAAAAACTGTTTTTT.

The chain recombines TRBV5-6 with TRBJ1-6; no reliable D call. Germline CDR1 and CDR2: SGHDT and YYEEEE. Trimming took 0 bases from V and 10 from J, leaving 11 bases between them. The CDR3 runs 14 residues. CDR3 DNA: TGTGCCAGCAGCTTGGGGGAAAAAGGGTCACCCCTCCACTTT. Translating it yields CASSLGEKGSPLHF.

The chain combines TRBV5-1 with TRBJ2-1; 12 bases are a match to TRBD2. Germline CDR1 is SGHRS and CDR2 is YFSETQ. The CDR3 has 15 amino acids. The V and J ends lost 6 bases and 0 bases, in that order; junction bases with no gene match: 1. As DNA, the CDR3 is TGCGCCAGCACGACTAGCGGGGGCTCCTACAATGAGCAGTTCTTC. Protein product: CASTTSGGSYNEQFF.

The chain couples TRBV2 to TRBJ2-7, with 8 bases identical to TRBD1. The V gene's germline CDR1 is SNHLY and CDR2 FYNNEI. This CDR3 region has 14 residues. The V segment lost 6 bases and the J segment 4 bases; nucleotides outside the gene matches: 8. DNA of the CDR3: TGTGCCAGCAGGGGGATGACAGGGGAATACGAGCAGTACTTC. It is translated as CASRGMTGEYEQYF.